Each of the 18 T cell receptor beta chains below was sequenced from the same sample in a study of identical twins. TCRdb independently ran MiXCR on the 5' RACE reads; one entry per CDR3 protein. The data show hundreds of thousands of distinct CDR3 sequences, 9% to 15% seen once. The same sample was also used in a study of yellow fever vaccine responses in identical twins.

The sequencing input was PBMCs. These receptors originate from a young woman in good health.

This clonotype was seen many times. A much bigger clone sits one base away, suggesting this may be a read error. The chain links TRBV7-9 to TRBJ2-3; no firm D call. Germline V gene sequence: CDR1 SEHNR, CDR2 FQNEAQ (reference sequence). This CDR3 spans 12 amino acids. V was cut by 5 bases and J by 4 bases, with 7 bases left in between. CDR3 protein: CASSPAADTQYF. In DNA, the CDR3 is TGTGCCAGCAGCCCCGCGGCAGATACGCAGTATTTT.

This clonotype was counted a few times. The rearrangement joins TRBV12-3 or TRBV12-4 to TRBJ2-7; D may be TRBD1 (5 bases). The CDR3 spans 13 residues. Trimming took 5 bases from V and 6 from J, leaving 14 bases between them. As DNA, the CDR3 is TGTGCCAGCAGTCATAATAGGGGTGGCGAGCAGTACGTC. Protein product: CASSHNRGGEQYV.

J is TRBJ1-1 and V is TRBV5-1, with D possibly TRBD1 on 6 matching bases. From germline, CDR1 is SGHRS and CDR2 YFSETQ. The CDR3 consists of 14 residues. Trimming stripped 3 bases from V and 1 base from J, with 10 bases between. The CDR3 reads CASSSGAPNTEAFF. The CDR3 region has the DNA TGCGCCAGCAGCTCGGGGGCCCCGAACACTGAAGCTTTCTTT.

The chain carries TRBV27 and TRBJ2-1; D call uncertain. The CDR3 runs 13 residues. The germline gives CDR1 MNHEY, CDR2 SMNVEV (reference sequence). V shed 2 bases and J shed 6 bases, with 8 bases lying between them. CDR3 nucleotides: TGTGCCAGCAGTTTACGAAACAGCAATGAGCAGTTCTTC. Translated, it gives CASSLRNSNEQFF.

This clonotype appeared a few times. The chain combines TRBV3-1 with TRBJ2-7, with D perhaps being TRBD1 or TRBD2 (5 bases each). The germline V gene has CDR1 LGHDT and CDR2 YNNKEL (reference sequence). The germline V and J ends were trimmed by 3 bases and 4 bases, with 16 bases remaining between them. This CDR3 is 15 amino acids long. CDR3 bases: TGTGCCAGCAGCCACCTGGACAAGCGGTGGTACGAGCAGTACTTC. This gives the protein CASSHLDKRWYEQYF.

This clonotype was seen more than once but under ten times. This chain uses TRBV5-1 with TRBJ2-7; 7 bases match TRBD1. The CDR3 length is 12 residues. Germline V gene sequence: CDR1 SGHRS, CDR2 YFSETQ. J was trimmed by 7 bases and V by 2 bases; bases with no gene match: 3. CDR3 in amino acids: CASSFLDREQYF. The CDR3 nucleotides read TGCGCCAGCAGCTTCCTGGACAGGGAGCAGTACTTC.

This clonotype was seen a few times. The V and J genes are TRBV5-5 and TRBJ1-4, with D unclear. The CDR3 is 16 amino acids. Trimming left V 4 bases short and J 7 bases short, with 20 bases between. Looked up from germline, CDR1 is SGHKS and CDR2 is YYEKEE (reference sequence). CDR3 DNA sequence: TGTGCCAGCAGCATCTCCACAGATACCCGGGGTGAAAAACTGTTTTTT. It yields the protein CASSISTDTRGEKLFF. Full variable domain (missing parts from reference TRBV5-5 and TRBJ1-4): DAGVTQSPTHLIKTRGQQVTLRCSPISGHKSVSWYQQVLGQGPQFIFQYYEKEERGRGNFPDRFSARQFPNYSSELNVNALLLGDSALYLCASSISTDTRGEKLFFGSGTQLSVL.

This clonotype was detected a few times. DNA of the CDR3: TGCAGCGGACAGACAGGACCCACAGATACGCAGTATTTT. It yields the protein CSGQTGPTDTQYF. The gene calls are TRBV29-1 and TRBJ2-3; D is perhaps TRBD1 (6 bases). The CDR3 contains 13 residues. The germline V and J ends were trimmed by 7 bases and 2 bases, with 13 bases remaining between them. The germline gives CDR1 SQVTM, CDR2 ANQGSEA.

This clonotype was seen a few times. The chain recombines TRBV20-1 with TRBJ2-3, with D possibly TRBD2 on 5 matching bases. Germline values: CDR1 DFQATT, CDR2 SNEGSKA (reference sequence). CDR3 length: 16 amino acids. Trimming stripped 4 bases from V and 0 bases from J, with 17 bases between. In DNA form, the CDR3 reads TGCAGTGCTACGATGGGGAGCGGATTTAGCACAGATACGCAGTATTTT. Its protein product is CSATMGSGFSTDTQYF.

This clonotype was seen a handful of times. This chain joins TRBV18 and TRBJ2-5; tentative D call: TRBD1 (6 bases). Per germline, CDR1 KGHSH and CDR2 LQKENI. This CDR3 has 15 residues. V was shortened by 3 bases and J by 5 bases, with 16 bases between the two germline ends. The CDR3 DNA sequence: TGTGCCAGCTCACCGAGGGACACCCTGGGGGAGACCCAGTACTTC. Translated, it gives CASSPRDTLGETQYF.

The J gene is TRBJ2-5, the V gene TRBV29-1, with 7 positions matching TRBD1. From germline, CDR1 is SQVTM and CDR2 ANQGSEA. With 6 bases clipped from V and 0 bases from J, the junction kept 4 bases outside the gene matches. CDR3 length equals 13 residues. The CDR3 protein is CSVLRGNQETQYF. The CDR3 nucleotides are TGCAGCGTCCTCAGGGGGAACCAAGAGACCCAGTACTTC.

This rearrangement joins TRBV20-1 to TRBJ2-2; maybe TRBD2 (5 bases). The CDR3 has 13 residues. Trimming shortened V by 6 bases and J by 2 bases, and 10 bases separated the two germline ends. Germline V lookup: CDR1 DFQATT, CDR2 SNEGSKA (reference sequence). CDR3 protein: CSALRANTGELFF. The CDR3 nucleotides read TGCAGTGCATTGCGGGCCAACACCGGGGAGCTGTTTTTT.

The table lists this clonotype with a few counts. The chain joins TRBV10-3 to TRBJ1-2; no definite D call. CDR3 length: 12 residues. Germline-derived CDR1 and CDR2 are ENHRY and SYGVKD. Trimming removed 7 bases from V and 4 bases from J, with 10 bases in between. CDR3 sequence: CAITKGSYGYTF. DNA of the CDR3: TGTGCCATCACCAAGGGAAGCTATGGCTACACCTTC.

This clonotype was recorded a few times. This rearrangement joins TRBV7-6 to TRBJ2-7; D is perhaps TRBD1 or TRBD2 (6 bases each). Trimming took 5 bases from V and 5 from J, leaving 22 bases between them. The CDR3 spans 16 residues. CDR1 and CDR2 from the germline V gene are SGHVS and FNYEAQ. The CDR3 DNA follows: TGTGCCAGCAGCCTTGTTTCTGAGGGGGGCTTCAACGAGCAGTACTTC. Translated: CASSLVSEGGFNEQYF.

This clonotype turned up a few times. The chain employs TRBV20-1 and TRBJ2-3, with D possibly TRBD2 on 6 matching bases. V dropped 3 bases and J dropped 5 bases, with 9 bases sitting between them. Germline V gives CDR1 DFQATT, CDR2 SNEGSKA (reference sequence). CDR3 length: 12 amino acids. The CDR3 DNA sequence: TGCAGTGCTAGGCCCGGGGGAGATACGCAGTATTTT. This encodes CSARPGGDTQYF.

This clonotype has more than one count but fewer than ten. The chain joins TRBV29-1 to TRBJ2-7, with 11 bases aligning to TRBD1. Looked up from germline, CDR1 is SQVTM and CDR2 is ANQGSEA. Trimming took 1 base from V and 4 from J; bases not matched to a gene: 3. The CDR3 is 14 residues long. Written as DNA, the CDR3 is TGCAGCGTTGAAGGGACAGGGGGCTTGTACGAGCAGTACTTC. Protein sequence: CSVEGTGGLYEQYF.

The CDR3 loop is CASSVGLGETQYF. The CDR3 bases are TGTGCCAGCTCCGTAGGACTGGGGGAGACCCAGTACTTC. The rearrangement uses TRBV18 and TRBJ2-5; possibly TRBD2 for D (5 bases). Looked up from germline, CDR1 is KGHSH and CDR2 is LQKENI. The CDR3 has 13 residues. V shed 6 bases and J shed 5 bases, with 13 bases lying between them.

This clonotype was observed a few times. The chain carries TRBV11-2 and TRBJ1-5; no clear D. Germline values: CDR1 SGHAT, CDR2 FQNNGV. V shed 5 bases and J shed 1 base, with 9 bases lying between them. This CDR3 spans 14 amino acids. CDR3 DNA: TGTGCCAGCAGCCAGTTCGGAAGCAATCAGCCCCAGCATTTT. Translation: CASSQFGSNQPQHF.